This T cell receptor beta chain is from a study of tumor-infiltrating lymphocytes in primary liver carcinoma listed by TCRdb under 2017. With regard to the full study: Of the five patients (three men and two women, aged 30 to 69 years), four had hepatocellular carcinoma and one had combined HCC and intrahepatic cholangiocarcinoma. The five patients had tumors of stage T1-T3 N0M0, with maximum diameters ranging from 4.2 to 10 cm. Roughly 3.5 to 7.5 million productive TCRbeta reads were obtained per sample, and no significant difference in read depth was found between tissue types. The study combined TCRbeta repertoire sequencing, expression microarrays and whole-exome sequencing across five regions of each liver tumor, with adjacent normal tissue and blood. A total of approximately 35 specimens from 5 patients, comprising some 25 tumor regions, 5 adjacent noncancerous liver tissues and 5 peripheral blood samples, were covered by TCRbeta repertoire sequencing. The approximately 24 tumor region samples were profiled with Agilent mRNA microarrays so that TCRbeta repertoire diversity could be related to the local molecular phenotype. Reproducibility between technical replicate repertoires was high, with correlation coefficients above 0.98 and mean shared-clone rates about 0.9. General conclusions and limits of the study: Since the samples were bulk and unsorted, there was no way to compare CD4+ and CD8+ T cell repertoires. Pairs of tumor regions showed greater repertoire overlap (mean 36%) than tumor-adjacent pairs (roughly 17%) or tumor-blood pairs (roughly 15%), which is consistent with antigen-driven expansion. Only roughly 8-24% of top clones appeared in all five regions of a tumor, which suggests that tumor-infiltrating T cells are spatially heterogeneous. The top 250 clones made up a significantly larger repertoire fraction in tumors than in blood (p = 0.039). The study included only a few patients, and the authors note findings should be validated in a larger study. Only the TCR beta chain was sequenced, which likely underestimates true repertoire diversity because unpaired alpha chains were not captured.

This clonotype was observed a few times. Its antigen is not yet known. No base quality values were provided; no much bigger clone lies one nucleotide off. Without any cell sorting, total RNA and DNA were extracted together from around 20-30 mg of bulk tissue using the AllPrep DNA/RNA mini kit. Surgical resection was performed in China between November 2015 and 2016 on about 5 patients with histopathologically diagnosed primary liver carcinoma. Chronic HBV infection was present in the patients, and the patients were treatment-naive at sampling. Each tumor was sampled at five spatially separated regions: the superior, inferior, left-lateral and right-lateral poles and the tumor centre. Histology showed that every tumor sample contained more than 80% viable tumor cells. Fresh tumor and adjacent tissue pieces were bisected; one half was stored in RNAlater at -80°C, the other sent for histology. Starting from about 500 ng total RNA, TCRbeta-specific cDNA was produced by reverse transcription with a constant-region primer and ProtoScript II reverse transcriptase. Three nested multiplex PCR rounds, following a slightly modified ARM-PCR procedure, were used to build the TCRbeta libraries. Multiplex TRBV1-TRBV30 forward primers and a Cbeta reverse primer were used in the first two PCR rounds, each of which was run for roughly 10 cycles. Sample barcodes and Illumina adapters were added in a final 25-cycle PCR with Deep VentR polymerase. Before sequencing, amplicons of 200-500 bp were gel-purified using a QIAquick gel extraction kit. An Illumina HiSeq 2500 was used to sequence the TCRbeta amplicons with 250-bp paired-end reads. The paper's data handling went like this. To recover full CDR3 sequences, reads were quality-trimmed using Trimmomatic v0.33 and paired reads were then merged using FLASH v1.2.11. MiGEC v1.2.1b assigned V, D and J germline segments to the rearranged TCRbeta sequences. Clonotype statistics and Shannon-Wiener diversity indices were calculated with VDJtools v1.0.0. To reduce sampling bias, subsequent analyses other than the diversity analysis used only the 250 most abundant clonotypes in each sample. TCRdb passed the public sequencing reads through fastp at Q25 and MiXCR, retaining productive beta sequences. A single entry per CDR3 protein holds the most common genes and DNA from its merged rows. TCRdb's processing, not the study's, gives the V and J calls here. The sample records roughly 32,000 distinct CDR3 sequences, roughly 77% of which are singletons. About 31% of the sample is held by the ten biggest clonotypes.

The CDR3, cysteine through phenylalanine, is 16 amino acids long. Only CDR3 DNA remains: 48 bases, in frame from the first base. The germline ends are 27 bases apart after V is trimmed by 5 bases and J by 14 bases. CDR1 and CDR2, per the germline V gene, are SGHAT and FQNNGV. The sample taken for sequencing was liver tumor tissue from sampling region 3. The sample's cell subset or site label, decoded: tumor region T3, left-lateral pole. The receptor's source is a young woman with primary liver carcinoma and hepatitis B virus infection. The sequence is built from TRBV11-2 and TRBJ1-4, with no D gene named confidently. The CDR3 region reads CASSKTPGGTNERLFF. The DNA sequence follows: TGTGCCAGCAGCAAGACTCCAGGAGGAACAAATGAAAGGCTGTTTTTT.